Following are 32 T cell receptor beta chains from one sample sequenced in a study of OX40 agonist ivuxolimab in advanced cancers. Assay used: immunoSEQ multiplex PCR; TCRdb lists only in-frame clones, some missing. The profile covers over 85,000 clones, with about nine tenths appearing a single time and around 6% taken by the ten largest. The source material was CD4+ or CD8+ T cells sorted from blood, sampled in a trial of the OX40 agonist ivuxolimab. These receptors were taken from an adult with an advanced solid tumor such as melanoma, head and neck, liver or kidney cancer.

J is TRBJ1-1 and V is TRBV15; D may be TRBD1 (5 bases). CDR3 length: 15 amino acids. The germline V and J ends were trimmed by 9 bases and 3 bases, with 20 bases remaining between them. Germline V gene data show CDR1 as LNHNV and CDR2 as YYDKDF (reference sequence). In DNA form, the CDR3 reads TGTGCCACATCAGTAGGGGCAACGTTTGACACTGAAGCTTTCTTT. Protein: CATSVGATFDTEAFF.

The V and J genes are TRBV19 and TRBJ2-3; tentatively, D is TRBD2 (5 bases). CDR3 length equals 15 residues. Germline values: CDR1 LNHDA, CDR2 SQIVND (reference sequence). Trimming took 2 bases from V and 0 from J, leaving 9 bases between them. The CDR3 DNA follows: TGTGCCAGTAGTATATCAGCGGCTAGCACAGATACGCAGTATTTT. Translating gives CASSISAASTDTQYF.

The rearrangement links TRBV7-9 to TRBJ2-1; TRBD1 is a possible D gene (5 bases). Germline CDR1 is SEHNR and CDR2 is FQNEAQ (reference sequence). There are 14 residues in the CDR3. V dropped 4 bases and J dropped 4 bases, with 11 bases sitting between them. The CDR3 reads CASSSGSAYNEQFF. CDR3 coding DNA: TGTGCCAGCAGCTCAGGGTCGGCGTACAATGAGCAGTTCTTC.

This chain links TRBV5-6 with TRBJ2-7; D gene ambiguous. The V end was cut by 4 bases, the J end by 0 bases, with 11 bases between. The CDR3 runs 14 residues. Germline lookup yields CDR1 SGHDT and CDR2 YYEEEE. CDR3: CASSLGGSSYEQYF. The CDR3, as DNA: TGTGCCAGCAGCCTCGGCGGAAGCTCCTACGAGCAGTACTTC.

The chain couples TRBV2 to TRBJ1-4; D gene uncertain. V was shortened by 6 bases and J by 6 bases, with 14 bases between the two germline ends. The CDR3 consists of 14 residues. Germline V gene lookup returns CDR1 SNHLY and CDR2 FYNNEI. CDR3: CASSRKGVDEKLFF. In DNA form, the CDR3 reads TGTGCCAGCAGCAGGAAGGGCGTGGATGAAAAACTGTTTTTT.

This chain uses TRBV18 with TRBJ1-2, with a weak D call TRBD1 (5 bases). CDR1 and CDR2 (germline): KGHSH, LQKENI. Deletions cut 1 base from V and 2 bases from J, with 17 bases between. The CDR3 extends over 17 amino acids. The CDR3 protein is CASSPRQGPSSNYGYTF. The CDR3, as DNA: TGTGCCAGCTCACCACGGCAGGGCCCCTCCTCAAACTATGGCTACACCTTC.

The DNA of the CDR3 is TGTGCCAGTAGTACTAGCGGGGGGGGACGGACCCAGTACTTC. This translates into CASSTSGGGRTQYF. The J gene is TRBJ2-5, the V gene TRBV19; TRBD2 matches 12 bases. Germline CDR1 and CDR2: LNHDA and SQIVND (reference sequence). V shed 4 bases and J 7 bases; nucleotides not matched to a gene: 4. The CDR3 consists of 14 residues.

The V gene is TRBV10-2, the J gene TRBJ2-5, with 7 nucleotides matching TRBD2. Germline V gene data show CDR1 as WSHSY and CDR2 as SAAADI. The V gene end was trimmed by 5 bases and the J gene end by 5 bases; junction bases not matched to a gene: 8. The CDR3 has 14 amino acids. The CDR3 DNA sequence: TGCGCCAGCAGTCCTGAGCGGGGTCGGGAGACCCAGTACTTC. Translating gives CASSPERGRETQYF.

V gene TRBV6-5 combines with J gene TRBJ2-7; 7 bases fit TRBD1. Germline V lookup: CDR1 MNHEY, CDR2 SVGAGI. J gave up 2 bases and V 5 bases, and 6 bases lay outside the gene matches. The CDR3 contains 14 residues. The CDR3 nucleotides read TGTGCCAGCAGTAACCGACAGGGTCCCTACGAGCAGTACTTC. It codes for CASSNRQGPYEQYF.

The chain combines TRBV9 with TRBJ2-3; D may be TRBD2 (5 bases). The ends were cut back, 0 bases at V and 4 bases at J, with 6 bases in the middle. Looked up from germline, CDR1 is SGDLS and CDR2 is YYNGEE. The CDR3 length is 13 residues. For the CDR3, the DNA is TGTGCCAGCAGCGTAGGACTACCAGATACGCAGTATTTT. Translated: CASSVGLPDTQYF.

The V and J genes are TRBV6-6 and TRBJ2-7, with 8 bases lining up with TRBD1. There are 14 residues in the CDR3. Unmatched junction bases numbered 2, after V lost 1 base and J lost 3 bases. CDR1 is MNHNY and CDR2 is SVGAGI in the germline V gene (reference sequence). CDR3 sequence reads: CASSYWGQDYEQYF. Written as DNA, the CDR3 is TGTGCCAGCAGTTACTGGGGACAGGACTACGAGCAGTACTTC.

The chain links TRBV9 to TRBJ1-1, with 8 bases lining up with TRBD1. From germline, CDR1 is SGDLS and CDR2 YYNGEE. The ends lost 0 bases at V and 12 bases at J; junction bases unmatched: 7. This CDR3 has 13 residues. CDR3 coding DNA: TGTGCCAGCAGCGTAGGAGGGACAGGTTGGACTTTCTTT. Protein: CASSVGGTGWTFF.

CDR3 region: CASSLVGGGSDTQYF. For the CDR3, the DNA is TGTGCCAGCAGCTTAGTGGGCGGGGGTTCAGATACGCAGTATTTT. This chain joins TRBV7-8 and TRBJ2-3, with 7 nucleotides matching TRBD2. Germline V gene sequence: CDR1 SGHVS, CDR2 FQNEAQ. CDR3 length: 15 amino acids. V trimming: 1 base; J trimming: 4 bases; junction bases outside the gene matches: 5.

This chain uses TRBV18 with TRBJ2-1; no definite D call. Trimming removed 5 bases at V and 1 base at J, with 12 bases between. Germline V CDR1 and CDR2: KGHSH, LQKENI. The CDR3 sequence is 15 residues long. The CDR3 DNA reads as TGTGCCAGCTCATTCGACTTTCAGTCCTACAATGAGCAGTTCTTC. This codes for CASSFDFQSYNEQFF.

The genes are TRBV29-1 and TRBJ1-1, with D perhaps TRBD1 (5 bases). Deletions cut 1 base from V and 1 base from J, with 13 bases between. This CDR3 is 15 amino acids long. CDR1 SQVTM and CDR2 ANQGSEA come from the germline V gene. DNA for the CDR3: TGCAGCGTTGAAGGATGGGTTGGGGGGAACACTGAAGCTTTCTTT. This codes for CSVEGWVGGNTEAFF. The full variable domain, with the rest looked up from reference TRBV29-1 and TRBJ1-1, is SAVISQKPSRDICQRGTSLTIQCQVDSQVTMMFWYRQQPGQSLTLIATANQGSEATYESGFVIDKFPISRPNLTFSTLTVSNMSPEDSSIYLCSVEGWVGGNTEAFFGQGTRLTVV.

The rearrangement joins TRBV27 to TRBJ2-7, with TRBD1 as a possible D gene (5 bases). V gave up 4 bases and J gave up 0 bases, with 10 bases separating them. CDR1 MNHEY and CDR2 SMNVEV come from the germline V gene (reference sequence). The CDR3 contains 14 residues. CDR3 protein: CASSYKQVSYEQYF. CDR3 sequence (DNA): TGTGCCAGCAGTTATAAACAGGTCTCCTACGAGCAGTACTTC.

Here the CDR3 DNA reads TGTGCCAGCAGAGGAGGGGCCGGGGAGCAGTACTTC. This sequence encodes CASRGGAGEQYF. The chain is built from TRBV6-1 and TRBJ2-7, with D maybe TRBD2 (6 bases). The CDR3 totals 12 residues. Looked up from germline, CDR1 is MNHNS and CDR2 is SASEGT. Trimming removed 6 bases at V and 7 bases at J, with 13 bases between.

The CDR3 loop is CSATTQGVDTEAFF. DNA of the CDR3: TGCAGCGCAACTACTCAGGGGGTGGACACTGAAGCTTTCTTT. V and J are TRBV29-1 and TRBJ1-1; 7 bases fit TRBD1. Germline trimming cut 7 bases from V and 3 bases from J; bases unmatched to any gene: 11. The length of the CDR3 is 14 residues. In germline, CDR1 is SQVTM, CDR2 ANQGSEA.

J is TRBJ2-1 and V is TRBV6-6; D not certain. Trimming took 5 bases from V and 3 from J, leaving 5 bases between them. The germline CDR1 and CDR2 sequences are MNHNY and SVGAGI (reference sequence). The CDR3 is made up of 12 amino acids. As DNA, the CDR3 is TGTGCCAGCAGTCTTAACTACAATGAGCAGTTCTTC. Translating gives CASSLNYNEQFF.

V gene TRBV7-2 combines with J gene TRBJ2-5, with TRBD1 matching 9 bases. The germline gives CDR1 SGHTA, CDR2 FQGNSA. The CDR3 runs 15 residues. V lost 6 bases and J lost 5; bases outside the gene matches: 10. Here the CDR3 reads CASSSNRGPIETQYF. The CDR3 nucleotides read TGTGCCAGCAGTTCAAACAGGGGGCCTATCGAGACCCAGTACTTC.

The chain links TRBV27 to TRBJ2-2; 12 positions match TRBD1. CDR3 length equals 19 residues. Germline V gene data show CDR1 as MNHEY and CDR2 as SMNVEV (reference sequence). The J segment lost 0 bases and the V segment lost 2 bases, leaving 7 bases of the junction unmatched. DNA for the CDR3: TGTGCCAGCAGTTTACGTTCGGGACAGGGGGCATCGAACACCGGGGAGCTGTTTTTT. This translates into CASSLRSGQGASNTGELFF.

V gene TRBV6-1 combines with J gene TRBJ1-2; maybe TRBD1 (6 bases). Germline V gene sequence: CDR1 MNHNS, CDR2 SASEGT. V was trimmed by 4 bases and J by 5 bases, leaving 14 bases between them. This CDR3 spans 14 amino acids. This chain's CDR3 is CASSADSSGYGYTF. For the CDR3, the DNA is TGTGCCAGCAGTGCGGACAGTTCCGGATATGGCTACACCTTC.

The V gene is TRBV5-4, the J gene TRBJ2-7; D gene ambiguous. Germline CDR1 and CDR2: SGHNT and YYREEE (reference sequence). The V and J ends lost 3 bases and 2 bases respectively, with 9 bases between them. This CDR3 is 13 amino acids long. CDR3 protein: CASSSFNPYEQYF. As DNA, the CDR3 is TGTGCCAGCAGCTCCTTCAACCCCTACGAGCAGTACTTC.

V and J are TRBV5-1 and TRBJ2-7; unclear D gene. Trimming pared 0 bases from V and 4 bases from J, leaving 5 bases between. CDR3 size: 12 residues. Germline V CDR1 and CDR2: SGHRS, YFSETQ. The CDR3 sequence is CASSLDGYEQYF. The CDR3 DNA follows: TGCGCCAGCAGCTTGGACGGATACGAGCAGTACTTC.

This clone was found a few times. The V and J genes are TRBV2 and TRBJ1-4; tentative D call: TRBD1 (5 bases). The CDR3 is made up of 14 amino acids. Germline V lookup: CDR1 SNHLY, CDR2 FYNNEI. V lost 5 bases and J 7 bases, leaving 14 bases between the germline ends. CDR3 region: CASSYGGIREKLFF. The CDR3 DNA sequence: TGTGCCAGCAGTTACGGGGGGATTCGTGAAAAACTGTTTTTT.

V and J are TRBV18 and TRBJ2-3; TRBD2 matches at 10 bases. Germline V gene sequence: CDR1 KGHSH, CDR2 LQKENI. The CDR3 consists of 17 residues. J lost 2 bases, V lost 3 bases, and 8 bases had no gene match. Written as DNA, the CDR3 is TGTGCCAGCTCACCGAGGTCTAGCGGGGGACACACAGATACGCAGTATTTT. Its protein is CASSPRSSGGHTDTQYF.

The gene calls are TRBV2 and TRBJ1-4; weak D call: TRBD1 (5 bases). The V and J ends lost 3 bases and 7 bases respectively, with 12 bases between them. Germline values: CDR1 SNHLY, CDR2 FYNNEI. The CDR3 covers 14 residues. This CDR3 is CASSDVGHGEKLFF. CDR3 nucleotide sequence: TGTGCCAGCAGTGATGTGGGGCATGGTGAAAAACTGTTTTTT.

The V call is TRBV5-1, the J call TRBJ2-1; TRBD2 matches 10 bases. Losses at the gene ends were 7 bases for V and 6 bases for J; bases not matched to a gene: 10. CDR1 SGHRS and CDR2 YFSETQ come from the germline V gene. This CDR3 is built from 15 residues. The CDR3 DNA reads TGCGCCAGCGGATCTAGCGGGAGCCCTTCCAATGAGCAGTTCTTC. Its translation is CASGSSGSPSNEQFF.

V gene TRBV15 combines with J gene TRBJ1-1; D is uncertain. The CDR3 has 15 residues. The ends were cut back, 8 bases at V and 0 bases at J, with 16 bases in the middle. Germline CDR1 and CDR2: LNHNV and YYDKDF (reference sequence). The CDR3: CATVRTSTLNTEAFF. The CDR3 DNA follows: TGTGCCACCGTTAGAACCTCAACCTTGAACACTGAAGCTTTCTTT.

V gene TRBV6-5 combines with J gene TRBJ2-1; D gene unclear. Germline lookup yields CDR1 MNHEY and CDR2 SVGAGI. The V and J ends lost 0 bases and 8 bases respectively, with 8 bases between them. This CDR3 region has 13 residues. The DNA of the CDR3 is TGTGCCAGCAGTTACTCGAGCCCCGATGAGCAGTTCTTC. Translated: CASSYSSPDEQFF.

The V gene is TRBV5-1, the J gene TRBJ2-1; 10 nucleotides line up with TRBD2. The CDR3 runs 15 residues. V dropped 0 bases and J dropped 7; count of bases not matched to a gene: 4. Per the germline V gene, CDR1 is SGHRS and CDR2 is YFSETQ. As DNA, the CDR3 is TGCGCCAGCAGCTTGGCCCTAGCGGGAGTAAATGAGCAGTTCTTC. Protein sequence: CASSLALAGVNEQFF.

The V call is TRBV11-3, the J call TRBJ2-2; 10 positions agree with TRBD1. The CDR3 consists of 15 residues. Germline CDR1 SGHNT, CDR2 YENEEA. The junction had 4 bases not matched to a gene; V was cut back by 4 bases and J by 5 bases. CDR3 loop: CASSSRDRGTGELFF. The CDR3 nucleotides read TGTGCCAGCAGCTCTAGGGACAGGGGAACCGGGGAGCTGTTTTTT.